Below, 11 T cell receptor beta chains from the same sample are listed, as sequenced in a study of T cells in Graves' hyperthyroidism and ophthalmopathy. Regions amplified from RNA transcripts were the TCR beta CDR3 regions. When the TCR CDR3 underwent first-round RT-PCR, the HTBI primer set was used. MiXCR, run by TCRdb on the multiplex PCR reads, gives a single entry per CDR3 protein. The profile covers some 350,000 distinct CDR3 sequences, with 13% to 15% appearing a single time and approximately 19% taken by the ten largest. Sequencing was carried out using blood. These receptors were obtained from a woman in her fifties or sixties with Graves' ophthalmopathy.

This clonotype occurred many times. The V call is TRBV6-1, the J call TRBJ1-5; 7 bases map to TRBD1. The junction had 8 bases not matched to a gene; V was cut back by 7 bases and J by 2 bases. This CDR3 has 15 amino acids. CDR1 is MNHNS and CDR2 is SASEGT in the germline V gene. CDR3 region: CASTRHGTGNQPQHF. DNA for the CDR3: TGTGCCAGCACCCGACACGGGACAGGCAATCAGCCCCAGCATTTT.

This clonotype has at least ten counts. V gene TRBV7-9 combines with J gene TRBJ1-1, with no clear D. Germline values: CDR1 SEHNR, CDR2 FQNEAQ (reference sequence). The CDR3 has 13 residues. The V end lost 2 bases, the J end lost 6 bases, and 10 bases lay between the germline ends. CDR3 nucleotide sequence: TGTGCCAGCAGCTTACCAAAACTGCCTGAAGCTTTCTTT. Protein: CASSLPKLPEAFF. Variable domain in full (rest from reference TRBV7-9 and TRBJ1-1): DTGVSQNPRHKITKRGQNVTFRCDPISEHNRLYWYRQTLGQGPEFLTYFQNEAQLEKSRLLSDRFSAERPKGSFSTLEIQRTEQGDSAMYLCASSLPKLPEAFFGQGTRLTVV.

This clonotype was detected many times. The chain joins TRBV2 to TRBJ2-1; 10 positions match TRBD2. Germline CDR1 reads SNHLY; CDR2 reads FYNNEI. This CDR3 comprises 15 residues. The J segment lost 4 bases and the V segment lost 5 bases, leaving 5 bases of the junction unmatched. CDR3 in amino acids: CASSQNSGGYNEQFF. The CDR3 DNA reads TGTGCCAGCAGTCAAAATAGCGGGGGGTACAATGAGCAGTTCTTC.

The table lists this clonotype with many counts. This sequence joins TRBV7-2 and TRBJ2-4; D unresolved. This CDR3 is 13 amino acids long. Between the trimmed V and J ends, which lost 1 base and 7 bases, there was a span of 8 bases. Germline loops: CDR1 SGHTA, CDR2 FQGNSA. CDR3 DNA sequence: TGTGCCAGCAGCTTAGTGGACGGGAACATTCAGTACTTC. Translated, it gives CASSLVDGNIQYF. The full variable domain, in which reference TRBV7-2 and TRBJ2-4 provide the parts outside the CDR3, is GAGVSQSPSNKVTEKGKDVELRCDPISGHTALYWYRQSLGQGLEFLIYFQGNSAPDKSGLPSDRFSAERTGGSVSTLTIQRTQQEDSAVYLCASSLVDGNIQYFGAGTRLSVL.

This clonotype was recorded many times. The CDR3 loop is CASSILAGGTDTQYF. In nucleotides, the CDR3 is TGTGCCAGCAGCATACTAGCGGGAGGCACAGATACGCAGTATTTT. The V call is TRBV28, the J call TRBJ2-3; 11 bases fit TRBD2. The germline V gene encodes CDR1 MDHEN and CDR2 SYDVKM. The CDR3 consists of 15 residues. With 6 bases clipped from V and 1 base from J, the junction kept 3 bases outside the gene matches.

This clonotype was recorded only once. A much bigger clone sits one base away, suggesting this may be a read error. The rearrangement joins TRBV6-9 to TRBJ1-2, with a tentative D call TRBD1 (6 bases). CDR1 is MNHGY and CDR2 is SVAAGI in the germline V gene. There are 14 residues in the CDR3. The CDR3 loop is CASSSNQGYYDYTF. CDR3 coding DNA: TGTGCCAGCAGTTCCAATCAGGGGTACTATGACTACACCTTC.

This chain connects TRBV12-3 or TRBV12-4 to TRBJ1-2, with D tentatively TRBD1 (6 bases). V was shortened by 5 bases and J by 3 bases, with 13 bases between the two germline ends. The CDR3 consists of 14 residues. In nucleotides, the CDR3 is TGTGCCAGCAGTCCGTGGACAGAGGACTATGGCTACACCTTC. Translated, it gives CASSPWTEDYGYTF.

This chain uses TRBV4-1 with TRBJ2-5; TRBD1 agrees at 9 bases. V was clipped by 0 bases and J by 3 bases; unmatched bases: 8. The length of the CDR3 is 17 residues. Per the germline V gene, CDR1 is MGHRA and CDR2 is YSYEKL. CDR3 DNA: TGCGCCAGCAGCCAAGAATGGGACAGGGTTGTCAAAGAGACCCAGTACTTC. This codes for CASSQEWDRVVKETQYF.

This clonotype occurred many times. The CDR3 loop reads CASSLVADSPLHF. The CDR3, as DNA: TGTGCCAGCAGCTTAGTAGCAGATTCACCCCTCCACTTT. The genes are TRBV11-2 and TRBJ1-6; D not certain. Deletions cut 1 base from V and 8 bases from J, with 6 bases between. This CDR3 contains 13 residues. Germline V CDR1 and CDR2: SGHAT, FQNNGV.

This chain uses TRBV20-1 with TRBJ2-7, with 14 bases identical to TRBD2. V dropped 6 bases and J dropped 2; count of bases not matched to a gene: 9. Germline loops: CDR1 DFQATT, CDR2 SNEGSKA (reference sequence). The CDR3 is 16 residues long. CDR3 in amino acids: CSADPGTSGSPYEQYF. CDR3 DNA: TGCAGTGCCGACCCCGGGACTAGCGGGAGCCCCTACGAGCAGTACTTC.

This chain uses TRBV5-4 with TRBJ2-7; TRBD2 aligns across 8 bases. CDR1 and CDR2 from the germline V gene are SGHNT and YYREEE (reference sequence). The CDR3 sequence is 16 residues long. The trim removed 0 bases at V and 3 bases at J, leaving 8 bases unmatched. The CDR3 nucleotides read TGTGCCAGCAGCTTGGTCTCAGCGGGAGATATCTACGAGCAGTACTTC. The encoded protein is CASSLVSAGDIYEQYF.